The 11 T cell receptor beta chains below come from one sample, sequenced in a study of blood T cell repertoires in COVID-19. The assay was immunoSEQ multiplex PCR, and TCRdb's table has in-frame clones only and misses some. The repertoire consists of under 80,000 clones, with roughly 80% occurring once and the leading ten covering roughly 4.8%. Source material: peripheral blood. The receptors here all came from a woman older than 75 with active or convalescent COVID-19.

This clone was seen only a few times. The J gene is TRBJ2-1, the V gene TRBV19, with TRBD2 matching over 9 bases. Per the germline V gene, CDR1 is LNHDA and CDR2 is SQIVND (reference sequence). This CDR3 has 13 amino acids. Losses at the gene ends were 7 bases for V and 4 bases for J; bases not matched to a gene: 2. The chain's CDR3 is CASTTSGYNEQFF. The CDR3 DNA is TGTGCCAGTACGACTAGCGGTTACAATGAGCAGTTCTTC.

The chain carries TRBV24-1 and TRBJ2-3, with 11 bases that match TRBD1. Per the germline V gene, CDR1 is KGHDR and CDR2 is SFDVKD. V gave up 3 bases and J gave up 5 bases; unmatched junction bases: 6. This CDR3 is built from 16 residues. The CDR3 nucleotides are TGTGCCACCAGTGATCCCCGGGACAGGGGGAAAGATACGCAGTATTTT. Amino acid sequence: CATSDPRDRGKDTQYF.

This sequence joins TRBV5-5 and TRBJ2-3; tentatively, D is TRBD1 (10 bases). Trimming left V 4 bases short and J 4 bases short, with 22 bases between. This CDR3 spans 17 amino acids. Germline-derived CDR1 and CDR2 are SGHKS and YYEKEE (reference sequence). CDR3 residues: CASSPRGGQGSSDTQYF. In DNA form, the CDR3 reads TGTGCCAGCAGCCCGCGGGGGGGACAGGGGAGTTCAGATACGCAGTATTTT.

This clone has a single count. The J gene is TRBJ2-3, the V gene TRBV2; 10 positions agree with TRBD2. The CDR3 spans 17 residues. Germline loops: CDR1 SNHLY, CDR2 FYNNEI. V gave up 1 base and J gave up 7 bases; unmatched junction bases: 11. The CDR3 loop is CASSEVLSGGGRNTQYF. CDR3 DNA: TGTGCCAGCAGTGAAGTCCTAAGCGGGGGGGGCAGGAATACGCAGTATTTT.

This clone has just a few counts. The CDR3 region is CASAGQGDQPQHF. The CDR3 DNA is TGTGCCAGCGCCGGACAGGGGGATCAGCCCCAGCATTTT. The chain links TRBV12-3 or TRBV12-4 to TRBJ1-5, with 10 nucleotides matching TRBD1. The CDR3 runs to 13 residues. V trimming: 8 bases; J trimming: 5 bases; junction bases outside the gene matches: 3.

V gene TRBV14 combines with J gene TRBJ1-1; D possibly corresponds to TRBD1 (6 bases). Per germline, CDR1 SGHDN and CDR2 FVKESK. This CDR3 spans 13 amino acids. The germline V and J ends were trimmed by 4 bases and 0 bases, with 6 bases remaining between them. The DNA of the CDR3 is TGTGCCAGCAGCCGACAGGTGAACACTGAAGCTTTCTTT. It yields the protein CASSRQVNTEAFF.

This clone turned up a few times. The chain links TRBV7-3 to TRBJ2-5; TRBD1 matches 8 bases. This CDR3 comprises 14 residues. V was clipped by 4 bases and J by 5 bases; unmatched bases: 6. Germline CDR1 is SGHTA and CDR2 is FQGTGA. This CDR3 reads CASSSTGAVETQYF. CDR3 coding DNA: TGTGCCAGCAGCTCGACAGGGGCGGTGGAGACCCAGTACTTC.

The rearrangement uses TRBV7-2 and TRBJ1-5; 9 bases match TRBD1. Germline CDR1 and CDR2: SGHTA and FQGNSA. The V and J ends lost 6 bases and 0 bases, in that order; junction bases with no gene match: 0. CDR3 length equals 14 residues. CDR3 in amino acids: CASRTGGSNQPQHF. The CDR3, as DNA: TGTGCCAGCAGGACAGGGGGTAGCAATCAGCCCCAGCATTTT. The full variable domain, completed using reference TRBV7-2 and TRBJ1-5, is GAGVSQSPSNKVTEKGKDVELRCDPISGHTALYWYRQSLGQGLEFLIYFQGNSAPDKSGLPSDRFSAERTGGSVSTLTIQRTQQEDSAVYLCASRTGGSNQPQHFGDGTRLSIL.

The CDR3 DNA follows: TGTGCCAGCAGCTTGGAGTCAGGCACAGATACGCAGTATTTT. Protein: CASSLESGTDTQYF. This chain uses TRBV5-8 with TRBJ2-3; D unclear. Germline CDR1 is SGHTS and CDR2 is YDEGEE. The CDR3 runs 14 residues. V was shortened by 0 bases and J by 1 base, with 6 bases between the two germline ends.

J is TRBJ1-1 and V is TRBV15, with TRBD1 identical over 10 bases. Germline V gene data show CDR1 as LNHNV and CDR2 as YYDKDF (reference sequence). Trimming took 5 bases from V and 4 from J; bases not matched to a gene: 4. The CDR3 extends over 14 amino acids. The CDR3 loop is CATSSRQGATEAFF. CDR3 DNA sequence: TGTGCCACCAGCTCTCGACAGGGGGCCACTGAAGCTTTCTTT.

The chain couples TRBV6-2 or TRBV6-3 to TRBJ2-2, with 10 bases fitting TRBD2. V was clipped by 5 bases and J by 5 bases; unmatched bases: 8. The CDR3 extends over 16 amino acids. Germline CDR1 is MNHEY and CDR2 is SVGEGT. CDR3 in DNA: TGTGCCAGCAGTCGACCTAGCGGGAGACTAACCGGGGAGCTGTTTTTT. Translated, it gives CASSRPSGRLTGELFF.